This T cell receptor (beta chain) was documented in a study of monozygotic twins with inflammatory bowel disease. Whole-study results and caveats: People with IBD had fewer clonotypes in common with others than healthy twins did, especially with disease activity. The data gave no support to a single strong IBD-associated signal or clonotype.

CDR3 length equals 15 residues. Germline CDR1 SGHTA, CDR2 FQGNSA. Concerning this clonotype itself: The target antigen is unknown.

Eight separate reactions for every sample produced the cDNA. UMIs incorporating a 6-nucleotide sample barcode were appended by means of template switching. TCRdb reprocessed the 5' RACE reads and stores each CDR3 protein as one record, lacking DNA. This sample's clone table lists approximately 330,000 distinct CDR3 sequences. The clonotype originates from a human donor with ulcerative colitis or Crohn's disease, or a healthy co-twin of an affected twin (not recorded which). The V gene is TRBV7-2, the J gene TRBJ2-5; the TCRdb D gene call, TRBD1, has no DNA to confirm it. Source material: blood. CDR3 amino acids: CASSFQGAPQETQYF.